Listed below are T cell receptor beta chains from one sample, sequenced in a study of T cell changes during pregnancy in multiple sclerosis. Sequenced by immunoSEQ multiplex PCR; TCRdb stores in-frame clones only, minus some. The data contain approximately 61,000 clones, 90% of them singletons. The specimen was peripheral blood, collected in the first trimester of pregnancy. Receptors originate from a female donor in good health, enrolled as a control in a pregnancy study. Both conserved end residues are part of each CDR3. The D gene is left open where the match is weak. Size is omitted from some rows. Given values are once, few, many or a class for expanded clones.

TRBV7-3	.	.	TRBJ2-3	CASSPSSSTDTQYF	TGTGCCAGCAGCCCGAGCTCGAGCACAGATACGCAGTATTTT
TRBV21-1	.	.	TRBJ1-4	CASSKATDYHEKLFF	TGTGCCAGCAGCAAAGCAACGGACTACCATGAGAAACTGTTTTTT
TRBV10-3	.	TRBD1	TRBJ2-3	CAISERETGVTDTQYF	TGTGCCATCAGTGAGAGAGAGACAGGGGTCACAGATACGCAGTATTTT
TRBV5-1	.	.	TRBJ2-7	CASTMGGRAGEQYF	TGCGCCAGCACGATGGGGGGGCGAGCCGGCGAGCAGTACTTC
TRBV29-1	.	TRBD2	TRBJ2-5	CSFRTSGGETQYF	TGCAGCTTCCGGACCAGCGGGGGGGAGACCCAGTACTTC
TRBV7-9	once	.	TRBJ1-1	CASSQKGGRTEAFF	TGTGCCAGCAGCCAAAAGGGAGGTAGAACTGAAGCTTTCTTT
TRBV6-6	.	TRBD1	TRBJ1-3	CASSYSTGGSGNTIYF	TGTGCCAGCAGTTACTCGACAGGGGGCTCTGGAAACACCATATATTTT
TRBV2	once	TRBD1	TRBJ1-2	CASSEETPARTGKFGYTF	TGTGCCAGCAGTGAAGAGACCCCGGCTAGGACAGGGAAGTTTGGCTACACCTTC
TRBV5-4	.	TRBD1	TRBJ2-3	CASRADRGPTDTQYF	TGTGCCAGCAGAGCGGACAGGGGACCCACAGATACGCAGTATTTT
TRBV30	.	.	TRBJ2-5	CAWSVGNRVQETQYF	TGTGCCTGGAGTGTCGGGAACAGAGTCCAAGAGACCCAGTACTTC
TRBV19	.	.	TRBJ1-5	CASSIGGGPYQPQHF	TGTGCCAGTAGTATAGGTGGAGGGCCCTATCAGCCCCAGCATTTT
TRBV7-2	.	.	TRBJ2-1	CASSPAPGEYNEQFF	TGTGCCAGCAGTCCCGCCCCAGGGGAGTACAATGAGCAGTTCTTC
TRBV19	.	.	TRBJ1-4	CASSGFWTAHEKLFF	TGTGCCAGTAGTGGCTTTTGGACAGCGCATGAAAAACTGTTTTTT
TRBV28	.	.	TRBJ1-4	CASSPPRVPNEKLFF	TGTGCCAGCAGCCCTCCAAGAGTACCTAATGAAAAACTGTTTTTT
TRBV6-1	.	TRBD1	TRBJ2-7	CASSEDSGTGAYEQYF	TGTGCCAGCAGTGAGGATTCCGGGACAGGGGCCTACGAGCAGTACTTC
TRBV27	few	TRBD2	TRBJ2-5	CASSLTALLAGGPGGETQYF	TGTGCCAGCAGTTTAACGGCTCTTCTAGCGGGAGGGCCCGGAGGAGAGACCCAGTACTTC
TRBV10-3	.	TRBD2	TRBJ2-1	CAQGLAGLSSYNEQFF	TGTGCCCAGGGACTAGCGGGGCTGAGCTCCTACAATGAGCAGTTCTTC
TRBV29-1	.	TRBD2	TRBJ2-1	CSVEESGGAINEQFF	TGCAGCGTTGAAGAGAGCGGGGGGGCCATCAATGAGCAGTTCTTC
TRBV25-1	once	TRBD2	TRBJ2-1	CASTSGGGGSYNEQFF	TGTGCCAGCACTTCCGGCGGCGGGGGGTCATACAATGAGCAGTTCTTC
TRBV1	.	.	TRBJ1-2	CTSSQEGPGYGYTF	TGCACCAGCAGCCAAGAGGGCCCGGGGTATGGCTACACCTTC
TRBV2	.	.	TRBJ2-3	CASSGPGDLTDTQYF	TGTGCCAGCAGTGGGCCGGGGGACCTCACAGATACGCAGTATTTT
TRBV6-5	.	TRBD1	TRBJ2-7	CASSPTGDYEQYF	TGTGCCAGCTCCCCGACAGGGGACTACGAGCAGTACTTC
TRBV2	.	.	TRBJ2-1	CASSDAGGWGEQFF	TGTGCCAGCAGTGATGCGGGCGGATGGGGTGAGCAGTTCTTC
TRBV28	few	.	TRBJ2-7	CASSLSGRDYEQYF	TGTGCCAGCAGTTTATCCGGGCGGGACTACGAGCAGTACTTC
TRBV7-9	.	.	TRBJ2-2	CASSLRTDTGELFF	TGTGCCAGCAGCCTCCGGACAGACACCGGGGAGCTGTTTTTT
TRBV5-4	.	.	TRBJ1-2	CASSFQGTNYGYTF	TGTGCCAGCAGCTTTCAGGGAACTAACTATGGCTACACCTTC
TRBV5-1	.	.	TRBJ1-1	CASSSGQFLNTEAFF	TGCGCCAGCAGCTCAGGACAGTTCTTGAACACTGAAGCTTTCTTT
TRBV29-1	.	.	TRBJ1-1	CSGTALNTEAFF	TGCAGCGGGACTGCCTTGAACACTGAAGCTTTCTTT
TRBV4-1	.	.	TRBJ1-5	CASSQDPNNQPQHF	TGCGCCAGCAGCCAAGATCCAAATAATCAGCCCCAGCATTTT
TRBV15	.	TRBD2	TRBJ2-3	CATSRERGGTDTQYF	TGTGCCACCAGCAGAGAGCGGGGGGGCACAGATACGCAGTATTTT
TRBV7-9	.	.	TRBJ1-1	CASSGGMNTEAFF	TGTGCCAGCAGCGGCGGCATGAACACTGAAGCTTTCTTT
TRBV7-2	.	.	TRBJ1-1	CASSLVAGNTEAFF	TGTGCCAGCAGCTTAGTCGCAGGAAACACTGAAGCTTTCTTT
TRBV10-2	.	.	TRBJ1-1	CASSESKGNAFF	TGCGCCAGCAGTGAGTCTAAGGGGAACGCTTTCTTT
TRBV15	.	TRBD1	TRBJ2-3	CATSRDHSGGGSDTQYF	TGTGCCACCAGCAGAGATCATTCAGGGGGCGGATCAGATACGCAGTATTTT
TRBV27	.	.	TRBJ2-7	CASSFLAPAYEQYF	TGTGCCAGCAGCTTCCTAGCGCCCGCCTACGAGCAGTACTTC
TRBV5-4	.	.	TRBJ1-4	CASSGERTNEKLFF	TGTGCCAGCAGCGGAGAGAGAACTAATGAAAAACTGTTTTTT
TRBV6-5	few	TRBD1	TRBJ1-2	CASSSQTGGGYGYTF	TGTGCCAGCAGTTCCCAAACAGGGGGCGGCTATGGCTACACCTTC
TRBV4-3	.	.	TRBJ2-5	CASSQGTLGETQYF	TGCGCCAGCAGCCAAGGGACTTTGGGAGAGACCCAGTACTTC
TRBV4-3	.	.	TRBJ2-2	CASSQVSLGELFF	TGCGCCAGCAGCCAAGTGAGTCTCGGGGAGCTGTTTTTT
TRBV6-5	once	TRBD1	TRBJ2-7	CASSYSDRGPEQYF	TGTGCCAGCAGTTACTCGGATAGGGGGCCCGAGCAGTACTTC